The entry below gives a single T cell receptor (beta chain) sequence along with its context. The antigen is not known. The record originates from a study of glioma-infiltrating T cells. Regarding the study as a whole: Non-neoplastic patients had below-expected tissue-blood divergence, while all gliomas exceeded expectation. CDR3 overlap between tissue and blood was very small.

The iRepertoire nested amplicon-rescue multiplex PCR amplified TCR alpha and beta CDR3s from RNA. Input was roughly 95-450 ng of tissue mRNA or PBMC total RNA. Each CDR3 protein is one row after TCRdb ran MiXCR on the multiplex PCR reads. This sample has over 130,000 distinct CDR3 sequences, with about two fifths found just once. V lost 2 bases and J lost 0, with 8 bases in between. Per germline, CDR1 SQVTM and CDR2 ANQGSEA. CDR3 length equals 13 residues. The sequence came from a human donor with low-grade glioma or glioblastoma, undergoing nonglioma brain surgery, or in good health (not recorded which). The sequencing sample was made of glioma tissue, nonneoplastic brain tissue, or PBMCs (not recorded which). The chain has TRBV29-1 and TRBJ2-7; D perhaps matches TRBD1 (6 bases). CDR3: CSVETGSSYEQYF. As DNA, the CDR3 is TGCAGCGTTGAAACAGGGAGCTCCTACGAGCAGTACTTC.